Listed here are 2 T cell receptor beta chains from one sample, sequenced in a study of shared clonotypes between healthy human individuals. Profiled with immunoSEQ multiplex PCR; TCRdb holds only in-frame clones, not every one. The data hold nearly 1,000,000 clones, with more than 75% observed a single time. What was sequenced was memory CD4+ T cells sorted from blood. Subset of the sample: CD45RA-negative fraction. The receptors were sampled from a man between 18 and 29 years old in good health.

Only one count was recorded for this clone. The chain carries TRBV7-9 and TRBJ2-7; D unresolved. The CDR3 spans 14 residues. The germline V gene has CDR1 SEHNR and CDR2 FQNEAQ (reference sequence). V was trimmed by 5 bases and J by 1 base, leaving 12 bases between them. The CDR3 nucleotides read TGTGCCAGCAGCCTGCGATGGGGATCCTACGAGCAGTACTTC. Protein product: CASSLRWGSYEQYF.

CDR3 sequence: CASSFRSQTQYF. Written as DNA, the CDR3 is TGTGCCAGCAGTTTCCGGTCCCAGACCCAGTACTTC. V is TRBV6-5 and J is TRBJ2-5; D remains unclear. CDR3 length: 12 amino acids. Trimming shortened V by 4 bases and J by 6 bases, and 9 bases separated the two germline ends. The germline V gene encodes CDR1 MNHEY and CDR2 SVGAGI.